The 15 T cell receptor beta chains listed next were all sequenced from one sample in a study of blood T cells in healthy people across ages. Using a J-beta primer mix together with a sample-barcoded 5' primer, a second PCR was run for about 7 to 12 cycles. From the 5' RACE reads, TCRdb called clonotypes with MiXCR, one entry per CDR3 protein. This table has approximately 960,000 distinct CDR3 sequences, approximately 32% appearing once. In addition, the sample was reused for a study of T cells of mothers and their children.

Sequencing input: blood. The receptors were sampled from a middle-aged woman in good health.

This clonotype was counted a single time. A much larger clone lies a single base off, so this may be a read error. The rearrangement joins TRBV27 to TRBJ2-7; no clear D gene. The length of the CDR3 is 13 residues. The germline V gene encodes CDR1 MNHEY and CDR2 SMNVEV (reference sequence). This chain's CDR3 is CARSSSLYGEQYF. The CDR3 DNA reads TGTGCCCGCAGTTCGTCCCTGTATGGGGAGCAGTACTTC.

The CDR3 spells CASSSRTGGVGYTF. In nucleotides, the CDR3 is TGTGCCAGCAGCTCCCGGACAGGGGGGGTGGGCTACACCTTC. The chain recombines TRBV5-6 with TRBJ1-2; 10 nucleotides line up with TRBD1. Unmatched junction bases numbered 7, after V lost 3 bases and J lost 8 bases. CDR1 is SGHDT, CDR2 YYEEEE, per germline. The CDR3 totals 14 residues.

Written as DNA, the CDR3 is TGTGCCAGCAGCTTCGACGGAGATAGCAATCAGCCCCAGCATTTT. This codes for CASSFDGDSNQPQHF. The chain couples TRBV28 to TRBJ1-5; the D is unclear. CDR1 is MDHEN and CDR2 is SYDVKM in the germline V gene. V shed 6 bases and J shed 0 bases, with 12 bases lying between them. CDR3 length: 15 residues.

This clonotype was seen many times. The chain joins TRBV7-2 to TRBJ2-7; 9 positions match TRBD2. V trimming: 1 base; J trimming: 3 bases; junction bases outside the gene matches: 7. The CDR3 has 16 amino acids. Germline loops: CDR1 SGHTA, CDR2 FQGNSA. CDR3 protein: CASSLGASGEVYEQYF. The CDR3, as DNA: TGTGCCAGCAGCTTAGGGGCTAGCGGGGAGGTCTACGAGCAGTACTTC.

This clonotype has a count of ten or more. CDR3 DNA: TGTGCCAGCAGCTTAGTGGCGCCCCCCACAGATACGCAGTATTTT. Translated, it gives CASSLVAPPTDTQYF. The chain employs TRBV7-9 and TRBJ2-3; no reliable D call. Trimming left V 1 base short and J 2 bases short, with 10 bases between. Germline CDR1 is SEHNR and CDR2 is FQNEAQ (reference sequence). There are 15 residues in the CDR3. The whole variable domain, filled in from reference TRBV7-9 and TRBJ2-3, reads DTGVSQNPRHKITKRGQNVTFRCDPISEHNRLYWYRQTLGQGPEFLTYFQNEAQLEKSRLLSDRFSAERPKGSFSTLEIQRTEQGDSAMYLCASSLVAPPTDTQYFGPGTRLTVL.

The sample holds a few counts of this clonotype. The chain employs TRBV29-1 and TRBJ1-2; TRBD1 aligns across 8 bases. The ends lost 4 bases at V and 8 bases at J; junction bases unmatched: 15. This CDR3 comprises 15 residues. CDR1 is SQVTM and CDR2 is ANQGSEA in the germline V gene. For the CDR3, the DNA is TGCAGCGTTGGTACGACAGGGGAACGAGGTTGGGGCTACACCTTC. Protein: CSVGTTGERGWGYTF.

This clonotype appeared many times. The CDR3 protein is CASSFFSGYNEQYF. The CDR3 DNA reads as TGTGCCAGCAGTTTCTTCTCGGGATACAACGAGCAGTACTTC. The chain carries TRBV28 and TRBJ2-7; D might be TRBD2 (5 bases). This CDR3 comprises 14 residues. The V and J ends lost 3 bases and 5 bases respectively, with 14 bases between them. In germline, CDR1 is MDHEN, CDR2 SYDVKM.

This clonotype was seen many times. This chain uses TRBV20-1 with TRBJ2-1; D ambiguous. The CDR3 sequence is 15 residues long. Deletions cut 4 bases from V and 5 bases from J, with 18 bases between. CDR1 and CDR2 from the germline V gene are DFQATT and SNEGSKA (reference sequence). Here the CDR3 reads CSAKVADGGNNEQFF. Here the CDR3 DNA reads TGCAGTGCTAAAGTGGCCGATGGTGGAAACAATGAGCAGTTCTTC.

The gene calls are TRBV20-1 and TRBJ2-7, with a possible D match to TRBD2 (6 bases). The J call is doubtful: the DNA matches TRBJ2-5 better. Looked up from germline, CDR1 is DFQATT and CDR2 is SNEGSKA (reference sequence). This CDR3 spans 14 amino acids. CDR3 nucleotides: TGCAGTGCTAGAGTGGATCGGGAGTGGGGGACCCAGTACTTC. As protein: CSARVDREWGTQYF.

This chain connects TRBV20-1 to TRBJ2-7; possible D gene TRBD2, 5 bases. Germline values: CDR1 DFQATT, CDR2 SNEGSKA (reference sequence). This CDR3 has 11 residues. V was pared by 7 bases and J by 7 bases, with 14 bases between. In DNA, the CDR3 is TGCAGTGATTTGAGGGTAACGGAGCAGTACTTC. This gives the protein CSDLRVTEQYF.

The chain recombines TRBV19 with TRBJ2-6; the D is unclear. This CDR3 is 14 amino acids long. The ends were cut back, 1 base at V and 9 bases at J, with 10 bases in the middle. Germline CDR1 and CDR2: LNHDA and SQIVND (reference sequence). This CDR3 is CASSIVHVGNVLTF. Written as DNA, the CDR3 is TGTGCCAGTAGTATAGTCCATGTTGGCAACGTCCTGACTTTC.

The V gene is TRBV7-9, the J gene TRBJ1-2; weak D call: TRBD1 (5 bases). The V end was cut by 6 bases, the J end by 0 bases, with 17 bases between. The germline gives CDR1 SEHNR, CDR2 FQNEAQ (reference sequence). The length of the CDR3 is 16 residues. The CDR3 DNA is TGTGCCAGCAGTCGAAAAGGGACCCAAACTAACTATGGCTACACCTTC. Its translation: CASSRKGTQTNYGYTF. Drawing the rest from reference TRBV7-9 and TRBJ1-2, the complete variable domain is DTGVSQNPRHKITKRGQNVTFRCDPISEHNRLYWYRQTLGQGPEFLTYFQNEAQLEKSRLLSDRFSAERPKGSFSTLEIQRTEQGDSAMYLCASSRKGTQTNYGYTFGSGTRLTVV.

Concerning this clonotype itself: The junction and the germline gene differ at one end; a read error may be behind it. The chain has TRBV5-1 and TRBJ1-1; no clear D. Germline assignment: CDR1 SGHRS and CDR2 YFSETQ. CDR3 length: 13 amino acids. CDR3 DNA sequence: TGCGCCAGCAGCCTGGCGGTGAACACTGGAGCTTTCTTT. Its protein is CASSLAVNTGAFF.

On this clonotype: A clone one base away is much larger, so this may be a read error. The rearrangement uses TRBV28 and TRBJ2-6; D remains ambiguous. V dropped 2 bases and J dropped 5 bases, with 13 bases sitting between them. The CDR3 consists of 16 residues. Germline CDR1 and CDR2: MDHEN and SYDVKM. The CDR3 loop reads CASSLRYIPRANVLTF. The DNA for the CDR3 is TGTGCCAGCAGTTTACGTTACATCCCTAGGGCCAACGTCCTGACTTTC.

V gene TRBV3-1 combines with J gene TRBJ2-3; 8 bases are shared with TRBD1. Germline CDR1 is LGHDT and CDR2 is YNNKEL (reference sequence). The V segment lost 6 bases and the J segment 0 bases; nucleotides outside the gene matches: 5. This CDR3 region has 15 residues. Written as DNA, the CDR3 is TGTGCCAGCAGTCCCCGGGACAGGAGCACAGATACGCAGTATTTT. Its translation: CASSPRDRSTDTQYF.